These T cell receptor beta chains were read from a single sample in a study of T cells after somatic rescue of genetic block. Measured with immunoSEQ multiplex PCR; TCRdb has only the in-frame clones, and not every one. Seen here are around 67,000 clones, approximately 91% observed once, and the top ten hold around 2.8%. The sequenced sample consisted of peripheral blood mononuclear cells (PBMCs). The receptor set was obtained from a man aged 30 to 45. Both conserved end residues are part of each CDR3. The D gene is left open where the match is weak. A clone size is listed for some rows: how often the clone was seen (once, few, many), or a class if it is expanded.

clone_size j_call d_call v_call cdr3_aa cdr3_nt
few TRBJ1-1 TRBD1 TRBV6-6 CASSYSAGTGATEAFF TGTGCCAGCAGTTACTCCGCCGGGACAGGGGCCACTGAAGCTTTCTTT
NA TRBJ2-3 TRBD2 TRBV18 CASSTGGTDTQYF TGTGCCAGCTCCACGGGAGGGACTGATACGCAGTATTTT
NA TRBJ1-1 TRBD1 TRBV6-6 CASSPGDRGSTEAFF TGTGCCAGCAGTCCAGGGGACAGGGGGAGCACTGAAGCTTTCTTT
once TRBJ2-7 NA TRBV11-2 CASSFTGYGEYEQYF TGTGCCAGCAGTTTTACAGGGTACGGGGAATACGAGCAGTACTTC
NA TRBJ2-5 NA TRBV7-7 CASSLTSLGSETQYF TGTGCTAGCAGCTTAACGTCCCTAGGGTCCGAGACCCAGTACTTC
NA TRBJ1-3 NA TRBV13 CASSSGGGGNTIYF TGTGCCAGCAGCTCAGGTGGGGGTGGAAACACCATATATTTT
NA TRBJ2-2 TRBD1 TRBV6-6 CASSYLGGAPGELFF TGTGCCAGCAGTTATTTAGGGGGCGCCCCCGGGGAGCTGTTTTTT
NA TRBJ2-1 TRBD2 TRBV5-1 CASSLGASGSDEQFF TGCGCCAGCAGCTTGGGCGCTAGCGGGAGCGATGAGCAGTTCTTC
NA TRBJ2-2 NA TRBV6-1 CASNRDYTGELFF TGTGCCAGCAACCGGGACTACACCGGGGAGCTGTTTTTT
NA TRBJ1-5 NA TRBV19 CAGGGWSNQPQHF TGTGCCGGGGGGGGTTGGAGCAATCAGCCCCAGCATTTT
NA TRBJ1-6 NA TRBV6-5 CASSYGTETPLHF TGTGCCAGCAGTTACGGCACAGAGACACCCCTCCACTTT
NA TRBJ1-2 NA TRBV20-1 CSATRGHGYTF TGCAGCGCGACCCGGGGGCATGGCTACACCTTC
once TRBJ2-5 NA TRBV19 CASSIEGGRETQYF TGTGCCAGTAGTATAGAAGGCGGGCGAGAGACCCAGTACTTC
NA TRBJ1-5 NA TRBV29-1 CSVGGVSGSAQHF TGCAGCGTTGGGGGGGTTTCAGGATCAGCCCAGCATTTT
NA TRBJ2-7 NA TRBV30 CAWRQHFRPYEQYF TGTGCCTGGAGGCAACATTTCCGTCCCTACGAGCAGTACTTC
NA TRBJ1-3 NA TRBV5-4 CASSLNGRLTEGGNTIYF TGTGCCAGCAGCTTGAATGGCAGGTTGACAGAAGGTGGAAACACCATATATTTT
NA TRBJ1-5 NA TRBV7-9 CASSPAVGQPQHF TGTGCCAGCAGCCCCGCGGTAGGACAGCCCCAGCATTTT
NA TRBJ1-3 NA TRBV5-1 CASSLGGEGNTIYF TGCGCCAGCAGCTTGGGCGGGGAAGGAAACACCATATATTTT
NA TRBJ1-6 NA TRBV9 CASSVGQSRNSPLHF TGTGCCAGCAGCGTAGGACAGTCGAGGAATTCACCCCTCCACTTT
NA TRBJ2-7 TRBD1 TRBV28 CASRPTGGNYEQYF TGTGCCAGCAGACCTACAGGGGGGAACTACGAGCAGTACTTC
NA TRBJ1-4 NA TRBV6-5 CASRRSQRTEKLFF TGTGCCAGCAGGCGGTCGCAGCGGACGGAAAAACTGTTTTTT
NA TRBJ1-5 TRBD1 TRBV13 CASSHSTGVGQGQPQHF TGTGCCAGCAGCCATTCGACAGGGGTGGGGCAGGGTCAGCCCCAGCATTTT
NA TRBJ2-7 NA TRBV9 CASSVGVLGEQYF TGTGCCAGCAGCGTAGGCGTGCTTGGGGAGCAGTACTTC
NA TRBJ2-5 NA TRBV2 CASAYDETQYF TGTGCCAGCGCTTACGATGAGACCCAGTACTTC
NA TRBJ2-1 TRBD2 TRBV28 CASKPGLAGDYNEQFF TGTGCCAGCAAACCCGGACTAGCGGGAGACTACAATGAGCAGTTCTTC
NA TRBJ1-3 NA TRBV9 CASSEGTSNLGRGTIYF TGTGCCAGCAGCGAAGGGACGTCCAACCTCGGAAGGGGCACCATATATTTT
NA TRBJ2-3 NA TRBV7-9 CASSFAGIRQYF TGTGCCAGCAGCTTTGCAGGAATAAGGCAGTATTTT
once TRBJ2-1 TRBD2 TRBV6-1 CASSLLAGGIDEQFF TGTGCCAGCAGTTTACTAGCGGGGGGTATAGATGAGCAGTTCTTC
once TRBJ2-5 NA TRBV9 CASSVLGEQETQYF TGTGCCAGCAGCGTACTCGGAGAACAAGAGACCCAGTACTTC
few TRBJ2-3 NA TRBV4-2 CASSPPRGLGSDTQYF TGTGCCAGCAGTCCGCCGCGGGGGCTTGGGTCAGATACGCAGTATTTT
NA TRBJ1-5 NA TRBV28 CASSFLAQPQHF TGTGCCAGCAGTTTTCTGGCGCAGCCCCAGCATTTT
NA TRBJ1-2 NA TRBV4-1 CASSQDIRPNGYTF TGCGCCAGCAGCCAAGATATCCGGCCGAATGGCTACACCTTC
NA TRBJ2-3 TRBD1 TRBV6-1 CASSEGTGATDTQYF TGTGCCAGCAGTGAAGGGACAGGGGCCACAGATACGCAGTATTTT
NA TRBJ1-6 NA TRBV6-4 CASSAGDNSPLHF TGTGCCAGCAGTGCTGGGGATAATTCACCCCTCCACTTT
NA TRBJ1-1 TRBD1 TRBV2 CASRTGVANTEAFF TGTGCCAGCAGGACAGGGGTCGCGAACACTGAAGCTTTCTTT